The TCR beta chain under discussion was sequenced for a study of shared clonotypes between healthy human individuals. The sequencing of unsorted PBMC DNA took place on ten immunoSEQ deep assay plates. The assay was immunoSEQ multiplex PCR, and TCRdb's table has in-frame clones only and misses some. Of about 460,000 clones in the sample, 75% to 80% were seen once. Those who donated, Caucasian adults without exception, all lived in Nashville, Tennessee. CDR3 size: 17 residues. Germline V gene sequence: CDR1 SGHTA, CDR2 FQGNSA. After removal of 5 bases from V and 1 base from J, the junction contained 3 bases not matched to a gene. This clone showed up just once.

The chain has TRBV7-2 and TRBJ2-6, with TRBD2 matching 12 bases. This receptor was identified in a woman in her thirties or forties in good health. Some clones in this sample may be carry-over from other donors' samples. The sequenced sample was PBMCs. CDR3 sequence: CASSLTSGGSGANVLTF. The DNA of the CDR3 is TGTGCCAGCAGCCTGACTAGCGGGGGTTCTGGGGCCAACGTCCTGACTTTC.